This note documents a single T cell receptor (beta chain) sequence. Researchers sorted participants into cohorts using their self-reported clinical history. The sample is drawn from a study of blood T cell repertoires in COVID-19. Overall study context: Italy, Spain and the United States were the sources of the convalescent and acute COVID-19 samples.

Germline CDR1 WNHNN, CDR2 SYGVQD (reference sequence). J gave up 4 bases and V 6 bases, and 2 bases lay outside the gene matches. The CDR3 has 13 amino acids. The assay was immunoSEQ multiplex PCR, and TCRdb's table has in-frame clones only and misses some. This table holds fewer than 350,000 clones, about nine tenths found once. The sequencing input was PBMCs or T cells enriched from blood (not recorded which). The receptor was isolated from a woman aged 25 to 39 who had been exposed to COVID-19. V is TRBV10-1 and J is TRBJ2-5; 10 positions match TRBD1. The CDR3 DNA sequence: TGCGCCAGCAGCCGACAGGGGGCAGAGACCCAGTACTTC. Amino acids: CASSRQGAETQYF.